The 16 T cell receptor beta chains listed next were all sequenced from one sample in a study of cytomegalovirus exposure and HLA in healthy donors. The assay was immunoSEQ multiplex PCR, and TCRdb's table has in-frame clones only and misses some. Among around 73,000 clones listed, 70% to 90% were seen once. Sequences were obtained from PBMCs. Receptors were obtained from a woman aged 18-29 years in good health and CMV-seropositive.

The V call is TRBV19, the J call TRBJ1-6, with 7 bases lining up with TRBD1. CDR3 length: 13 amino acids. V trimming: 7 bases; J trimming: 11 bases; junction bases outside the gene matches: 8. Germline V gene sequence: CDR1 LNHDA, CDR2 SQIVND (reference sequence). CDR3 nucleotide sequence: TGTGCCAGTACCCCGGACAGGTCGGCACCCCTCCACTTT. Its translation is CASTPDRSAPLHF.

The rearrangement joins TRBV2 to TRBJ2-1; D unclear. The CDR3 totals 12 residues. The V gene's germline CDR1 is SNHLY and CDR2 FYNNEI. With 3 bases removed from V and 3 bases from J, the gap between germline ends came to 3 bases. CDR3 DNA: TGTGCCAGCAGTGACAGCTACAATGAGCAGTTCTTC. Its translation: CASSDSYNEQFF.

There are a few counts of this clone. Other DNA sequences of this sample code for an identical CDR3. V is TRBV6-5 and J is TRBJ2-7, with TRBD2 matching over 9 bases. CDR3 length equals 15 residues. The V segment lost 0 bases and the J segment 0 bases; nucleotides outside the gene matches: 0. Looked up from germline, CDR1 is MNHEY and CDR2 is SVGAGI. This CDR3 is CASSYSSGGSYEQYF. CDR3 nucleotides: TGTGCCAGCAGTTACTCTAGCGGGGGCTCCTACGAGCAGTACTTC.

V and J are TRBV30 and TRBJ2-1; D may be TRBD1 (6 bases). The CDR3 has 13 residues. With 6 bases removed from V and 0 bases from J, the gap between germline ends came to 9 bases. Germline values: CDR1 GTSNPN, CDR2 SVGIG (reference sequence). The CDR3 region is CACGDNSYNEQFF. DNA of the CDR3: TGTGCCTGCGGGGACAACTCCTACAATGAGCAGTTCTTC. Variable domain in full (rest from reference TRBV30 and TRBJ2-1): SQTIHQWPATLVQPVGSPLSLECTVEGTSNPNLYWYRQAAGRGLQLLFYSVGIGQISSEVPQNLSASRPQDRQFILSSKKLLLSDSGFYLCACGDNSYNEQFFGPGTRLTVL.

The V and J genes are TRBV9 and TRBJ2-5; D might be TRBD1 (5 bases). The germline V gene encodes CDR1 SGDLS and CDR2 YYNGEE. This CDR3 contains 15 residues. V was pared by 0 bases and J by 4 bases, with 13 bases between. CDR3 bases: TGTGCCAGCAGCGTAGCTGCAGGGCTAGTAGAGACCCAGTACTTC. Protein product: CASSVAAGLVETQYF.

The DNA for the CDR3 is TGTGCCAGCAGCATCCGGGACAGGGGGCCCTCTAACTATGGCTACACCTTC. Encoded protein: CASSIRDRGPSNYGYTF. This chain uses TRBV21-1 with TRBJ1-2; the DNA was not used to check the table's D call, TRBD1. TRBV21-1 represents a pseudogene. The CDR3 totals 17 residues.

The chain employs TRBV2 and TRBJ1-5; 7 bases map to TRBD1. The CDR3 spans 16 residues. CDR1 and CDR2 from the germline V gene are SNHLY and FYNNEI. V lost 5 bases to trimming and J lost 1 base; unmatched junction nucleotides: 8. CDR3 sequence (DNA): TGTGCCAGCAGTCGTCGGAGGGGGCAGAGCAATCAGCCCCAGCATTTT. This gives the protein CASSRRRGQSNQPQHF.

This clone showed up just a few times. V is TRBV19 and J is TRBJ2-7, with 12 positions matching TRBD1. V was pared by 6 bases and J by 4 bases, with 4 bases of the junction left unmatched. Germline V gene lookup returns CDR1 LNHDA and CDR2 SQIVND (reference sequence). The CDR3 extends over 14 amino acids. As DNA, the CDR3 is TGTGCCAGTAGGCTGGGACAGGGGGCTTACGAGCAGTACTTC. It specifies CASRLGQGAYEQYF.

A remark on this clone: Other nucleotide sequences from this sample produce the same CDR3. The J gene is TRBJ2-1, the V gene TRBV5-1; 7 bases align to TRBD2. This CDR3 is built from 14 residues. V lost 1 base to trimming and J lost 3 bases; unmatched junction nucleotides: 1. Germline loops: CDR1 SGHRS, CDR2 YFSETQ. As DNA, the CDR3 is TGCGCCAGCAGCTTGACGGGGGGCTACAATGAGCAGTTCTTC. Translated: CASSLTGGYNEQFF. Full variable domain (remainder filled in from reference TRBV5-1 and TRBJ2-1): KAGVTQTPRYLIKTRGQQVTLSCSPISGHRSVSWYQQTPGQGLQFLFEYFSETQRNKGNFPGRFSGRQFSNSRSEMNVSTLELGDSALYLCASSLTGGYNEQFFGPGTRLTVL.

The chain carries TRBV25-1 and TRBJ2-1; 10 bases match TRBD2. The CDR3 consists of 14 residues. Unmatched junction bases numbered 4, after V lost 4 bases and J lost 7 bases. CDR1 is MGHDK, CDR2 SYGVNS, per germline. For the CDR3, the DNA is TGTGCCAGCAGTGTTGGACTAGCGGTGAATGAGCAGTTCTTC. Its translation is CASSVGLAVNEQFF.

The J gene is TRBJ1-2, the V gene TRBV5-4; TRBD1 agrees at 7 bases. The V and J ends lost 4 bases and 4 bases, in that order; junction bases with no gene match: 13. The germline V gene encodes CDR1 SGHNT and CDR2 YYREEE (reference sequence). CDR3 length: 16 amino acids. Here the CDR3 DNA reads TGTGCCAGCAGCGAAGTTACAGGGGATCTTGGCTATGGCTACACCTTC. It yields the protein CASSEVTGDLGYGYTF. Variable domain in full (rest from reference TRBV5-4 and TRBJ1-2): ETGVTQSPTHLIKTRGQQVTLRCSSQSGHNTVSWYQQALGQGPQFIFQYYREEENGRGNFPPRFSGLQFPNYSSELNVNALELDDSALYLCASSEVTGDLGYGYTFGSGTRLTVV.

The chain links TRBV7-9 to TRBJ2-7, with 12 bases identical to TRBD2. The CDR3 length is 15 residues. CDR1 and CDR2 (germline): SEHNR, FQNEAQ (reference sequence). The V segment lost 3 bases and the J segment 4 bases; nucleotides outside the gene matches: 4. CDR3 in amino acids: CASSFPTSGGYEQYF. The CDR3 DNA is TGTGCCAGCAGCTTCCCAACTAGCGGGGGGTACGAGCAGTACTTC.

The chain recombines TRBV6-1 with TRBJ2-5, with 9 bases that match TRBD2. This CDR3 is 15 amino acids long. V shed 3 bases and J 5 bases; nucleotides not matched to a gene: 7. The germline V gene encodes CDR1 MNHNS and CDR2 SASEGT. The CDR3 here is CASSDLAGESETQYF. CDR3 in DNA: TGTGCCAGCAGTGATTTAGCGGGGGAGTCGGAGACCCAGTACTTC.

The chain links TRBV29-1 to TRBJ2-7; TRBD2 aligns across 15 bases. The junction had 9 bases not matched to a gene; V was cut back by 4 bases and J by 2 bases. CDR1 and CDR2 from the germline V gene are SQVTM and ANQGSEA. The CDR3 is 17 residues long. The CDR3: CSVVGLAGGRATYEQYF. CDR3 bases: TGCAGCGTTGTGGGACTAGCGGGAGGAAGGGCGACCTACGAGCAGTACTTC.

Concerning this clone itself: The sample holds other DNA sequences that translate to the same CDR3. The chain combines TRBV2 with TRBJ2-7; D is ambiguous. Per germline, CDR1 SNHLY and CDR2 FYNNEI. The CDR3 spans 11 residues. The V gene lost 8 bases and the J gene lost 3 bases, with 8 bases spanning the gap. CDR3 nucleotides: TGTGCCAGCCGAGGAGTCTACGAGCAGTACTTC. Translating gives CASRGVYEQYF.

The chain has TRBV7-8 and TRBJ2-3, with 8 bases fitting TRBD2. Germline V lookup: CDR1 SGHVS, CDR2 FQNEAQ. Germline trimming cut 1 base from V and 2 bases from J; bases unmatched to any gene: 5. This CDR3 is built from 16 residues. The CDR3, as DNA: TGTGCCAGCAGCTTAGACATCGGGGGGGCCACAGATACGCAGTATTTT. As protein: CASSLDIGGATDTQYF. Variable domain in full (rest from reference TRBV7-8 and TRBJ2-3): GAGVSQSPRYKVAKRGQDVALRCDPISGHVSLFWYQQALGQGPEFLTYFQNEAQLDKSGLPSDRFFAERPEGSVSTLKIQRTQQEDSAVYLCASSLDIGGATDTQYFGPGTRLTVL.